Many counts were recorded for the clone carrying this T cell receptor beta chain. The antigen is unknown. This record comes from a study of identical twins. TCRdb passed the 5' RACE reads through MiXCR, listing each CDR3 protein once. The sample contains about 730,000 distinct CDR3 sequences, over 20% of which appear only once. The CDR3 extends over 14 amino acids. V was clipped by 5 bases and J by 8 bases; unmatched bases: 5. Findings of the study overall: Among out-of-frame alpha sequences shared by twins, low generation probability occurred in excess.

These data were also reused for a study on T cells expressing NK-cell markers.

V gene TRBV12-3 or TRBV12-4 combines with J gene TRBJ2-1; the match to TRBD2 covers 11 bases. The TCR comes from a woman between 18 and 29 years old in good health. Input material: PBMCs. DNA of the CDR3: TGTGCCAGCAGTCTTAGCGGGGGGGTCGATGAGCAGTTCTTC. As protein: CASSLSGGVDEQFF.